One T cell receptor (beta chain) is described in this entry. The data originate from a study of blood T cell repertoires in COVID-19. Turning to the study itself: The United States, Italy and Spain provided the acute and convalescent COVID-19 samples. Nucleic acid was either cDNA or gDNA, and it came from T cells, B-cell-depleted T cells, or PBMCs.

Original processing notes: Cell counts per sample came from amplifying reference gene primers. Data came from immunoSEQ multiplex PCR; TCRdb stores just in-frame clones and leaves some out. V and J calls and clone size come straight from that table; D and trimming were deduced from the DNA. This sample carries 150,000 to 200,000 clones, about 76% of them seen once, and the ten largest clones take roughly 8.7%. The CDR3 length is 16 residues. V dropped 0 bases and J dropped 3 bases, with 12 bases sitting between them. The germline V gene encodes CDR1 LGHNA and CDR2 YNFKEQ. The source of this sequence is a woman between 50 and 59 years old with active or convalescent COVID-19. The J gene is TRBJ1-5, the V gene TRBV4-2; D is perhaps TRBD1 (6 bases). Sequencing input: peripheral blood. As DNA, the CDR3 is TGTGCCAGCAGCCAAGATTACAGGGTTGACAATCAGCCCCAGCATTTT. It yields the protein CASSQDYRVDNQPQHF.